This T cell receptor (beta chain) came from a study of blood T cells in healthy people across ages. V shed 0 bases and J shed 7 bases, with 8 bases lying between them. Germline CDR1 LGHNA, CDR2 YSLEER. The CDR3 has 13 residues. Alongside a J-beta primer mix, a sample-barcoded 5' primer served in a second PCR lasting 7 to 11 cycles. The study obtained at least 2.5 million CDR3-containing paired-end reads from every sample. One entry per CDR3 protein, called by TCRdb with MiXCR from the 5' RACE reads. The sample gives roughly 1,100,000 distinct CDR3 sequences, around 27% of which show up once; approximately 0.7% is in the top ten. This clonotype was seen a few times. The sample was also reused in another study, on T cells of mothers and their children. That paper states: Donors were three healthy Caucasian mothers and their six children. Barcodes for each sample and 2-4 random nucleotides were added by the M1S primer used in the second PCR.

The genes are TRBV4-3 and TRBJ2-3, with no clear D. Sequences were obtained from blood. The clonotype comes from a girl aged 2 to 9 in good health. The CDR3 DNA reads TGCGCCAGCAGCCAAGAGGTGGGGAATACGCAGTATTTT. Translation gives CASSQEVGNTQYF.